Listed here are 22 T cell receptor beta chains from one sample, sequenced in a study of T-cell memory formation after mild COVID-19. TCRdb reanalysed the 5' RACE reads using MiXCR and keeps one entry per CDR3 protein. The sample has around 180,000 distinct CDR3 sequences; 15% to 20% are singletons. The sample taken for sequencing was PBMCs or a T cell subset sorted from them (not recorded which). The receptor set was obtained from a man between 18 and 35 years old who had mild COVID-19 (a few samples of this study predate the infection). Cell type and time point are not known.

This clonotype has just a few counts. CDR3 DNA: TGCAGTGCATACAGGGCCAATCAGCCCCAGCATTTT. Its protein product is CSAYRANQPQHF. This chain connects TRBV20-1 to TRBJ1-5; possibly TRBD1 for D (6 bases). V dropped 6 bases and J dropped 3 bases, with 9 bases sitting between them. The CDR3 has 12 residues. Germline V gene data show CDR1 as DFQATT and CDR2 as SNEGSKA (reference sequence).

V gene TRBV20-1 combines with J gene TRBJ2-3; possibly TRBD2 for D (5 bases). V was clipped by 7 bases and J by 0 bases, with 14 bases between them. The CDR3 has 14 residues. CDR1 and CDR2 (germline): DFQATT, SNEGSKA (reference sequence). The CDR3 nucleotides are TGCAGTGGTACGTCATGGACTAGCACAGATACGCAGTATTTT. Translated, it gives CSGTSWTSTDTQYF.

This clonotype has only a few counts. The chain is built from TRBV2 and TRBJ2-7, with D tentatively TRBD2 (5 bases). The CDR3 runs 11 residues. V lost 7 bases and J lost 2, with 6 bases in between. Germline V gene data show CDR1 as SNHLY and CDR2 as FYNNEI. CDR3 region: CASKEAYEQYV. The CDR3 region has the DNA TGTGCCAGCAAGGAGGCCTACGAGCAGTACGTC.

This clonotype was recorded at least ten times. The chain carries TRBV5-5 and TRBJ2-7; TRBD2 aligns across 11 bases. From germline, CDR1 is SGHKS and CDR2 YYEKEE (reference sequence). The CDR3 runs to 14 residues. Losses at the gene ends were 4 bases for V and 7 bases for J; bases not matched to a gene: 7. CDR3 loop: CASSTYSGGEEQYV. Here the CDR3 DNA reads TGTGCCAGCAGCACATATAGCGGGGGGGAAGAGCAGTACGTC.

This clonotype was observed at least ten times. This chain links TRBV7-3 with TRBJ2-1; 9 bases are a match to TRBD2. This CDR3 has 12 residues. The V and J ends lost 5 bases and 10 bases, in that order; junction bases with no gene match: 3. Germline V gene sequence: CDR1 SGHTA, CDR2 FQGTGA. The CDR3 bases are TGTGCCAGCAGCAAACTAGCGGGCGAGCAGTTCTTC. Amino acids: CASSKLAGEQFF.

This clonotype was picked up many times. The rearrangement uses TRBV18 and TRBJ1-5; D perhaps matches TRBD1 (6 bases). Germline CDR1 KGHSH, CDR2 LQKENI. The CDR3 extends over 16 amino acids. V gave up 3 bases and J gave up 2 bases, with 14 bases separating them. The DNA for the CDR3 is TGTGCCAGCTCACCCAATCAGGGGTCGGGCAATCAGCCCCAGCATTTT. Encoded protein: CASSPNQGSGNQPQHF.

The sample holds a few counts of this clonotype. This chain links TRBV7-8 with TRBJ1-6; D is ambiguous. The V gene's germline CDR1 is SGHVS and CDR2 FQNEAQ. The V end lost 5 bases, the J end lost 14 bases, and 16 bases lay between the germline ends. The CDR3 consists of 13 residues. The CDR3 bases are TGTGCCAGCAGCGAAGGACGGAGTGTATCCCTCCACTTT. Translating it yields CASSEGRSVSLHF.

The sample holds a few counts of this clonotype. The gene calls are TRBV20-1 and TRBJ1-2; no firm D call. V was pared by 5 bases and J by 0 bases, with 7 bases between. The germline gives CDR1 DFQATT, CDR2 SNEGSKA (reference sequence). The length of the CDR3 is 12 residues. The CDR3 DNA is TGCAGTGCTGGTGGATCTAACTATGGCTACACCTTC. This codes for CSAGGSNYGYTF.

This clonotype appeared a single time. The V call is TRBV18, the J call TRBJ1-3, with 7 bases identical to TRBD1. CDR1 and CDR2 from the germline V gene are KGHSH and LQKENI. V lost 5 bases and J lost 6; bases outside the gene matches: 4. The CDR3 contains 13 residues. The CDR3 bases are TGTGCCAGCTCAGAGGGACAGAAAAACACCATATATTTT. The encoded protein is CASSEGQKNTIYF.

The CDR3 DNA follows: TGTGCCAGCAGCTTAGGACAGGGGGGTCGGAATGAGCAGTTCTTC. Its protein product is CASSLGQGGRNEQFF. The rearrangement uses TRBV7-6 and TRBJ2-1; TRBD1 aligns across 9 bases. The CDR3 loop spans 15 amino acids. V lost 1 base to trimming and J lost 7 bases; unmatched junction nucleotides: 5. Germline V CDR1 and CDR2: SGHVS, FNYEAQ.

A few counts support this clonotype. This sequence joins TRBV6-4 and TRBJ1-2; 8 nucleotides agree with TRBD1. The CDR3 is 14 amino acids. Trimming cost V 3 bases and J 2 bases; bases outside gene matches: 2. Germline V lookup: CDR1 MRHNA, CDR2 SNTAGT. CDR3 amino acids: CASSDGTGNYGYTF. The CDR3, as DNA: TGTGCCAGCAGTGATGGGACAGGAAACTATGGCTACACCTTC.

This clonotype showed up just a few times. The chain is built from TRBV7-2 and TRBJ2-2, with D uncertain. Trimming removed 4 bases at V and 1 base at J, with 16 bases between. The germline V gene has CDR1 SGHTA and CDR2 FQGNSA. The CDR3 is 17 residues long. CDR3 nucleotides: TGTGCCAGCAGCTCCTTGACGGCCCGGCTGAACACCGGGGAGCTGTTTTTT. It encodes CASSSLTARLNTGELFF.

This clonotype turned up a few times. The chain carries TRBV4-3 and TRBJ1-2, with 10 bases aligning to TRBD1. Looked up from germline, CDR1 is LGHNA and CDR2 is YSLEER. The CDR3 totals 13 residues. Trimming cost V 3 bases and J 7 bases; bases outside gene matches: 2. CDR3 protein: CASSQTGGGGYTF. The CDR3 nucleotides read TGCGCCAGCAGCCAGACAGGGGGCGGTGGCTACACCTTC.

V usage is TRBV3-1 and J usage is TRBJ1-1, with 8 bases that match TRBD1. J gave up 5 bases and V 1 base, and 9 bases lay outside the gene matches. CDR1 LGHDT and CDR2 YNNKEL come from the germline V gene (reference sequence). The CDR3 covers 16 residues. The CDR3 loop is CASSQVSQGAWTEAFF. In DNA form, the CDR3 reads TGTGCCAGCAGCCAAGTCAGTCAGGGGGCCTGGACTGAAGCTTTCTTT. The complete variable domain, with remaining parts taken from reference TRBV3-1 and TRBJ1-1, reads DTAVSQTPKYLVTQMGNDKSIKCEQNLGHDTMYWYKQDSKKFLKIMFSYNNKELIINETVPNRFSPKSPDKAHLNLHINSLELGDSAVYFCASSQVSQGAWTEAFFGQGTRLTVV.

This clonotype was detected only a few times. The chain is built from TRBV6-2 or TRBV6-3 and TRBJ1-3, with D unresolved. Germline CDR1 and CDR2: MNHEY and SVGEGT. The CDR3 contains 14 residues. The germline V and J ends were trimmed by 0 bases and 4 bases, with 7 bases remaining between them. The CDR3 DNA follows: TGTGCCAGCAGTTACTCTCGCGGAGGAAACACCATATATTTT. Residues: CASSYSRGGNTIYF.

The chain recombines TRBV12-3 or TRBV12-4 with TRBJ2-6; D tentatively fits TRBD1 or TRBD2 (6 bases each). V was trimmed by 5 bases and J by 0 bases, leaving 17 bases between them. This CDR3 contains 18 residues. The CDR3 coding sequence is TGTGCCAGCAGTCAACGACTCGGGGGCTCCTCTGGGGCCAACGTCCTGACTTTC. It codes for CASSQRLGGSSGANVLTF.

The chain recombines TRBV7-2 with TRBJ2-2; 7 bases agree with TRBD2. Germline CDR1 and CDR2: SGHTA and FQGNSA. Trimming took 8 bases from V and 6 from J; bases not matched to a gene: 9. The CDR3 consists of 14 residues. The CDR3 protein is CASRGDGWAGELFF. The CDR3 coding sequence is TGTGCCAGCCGGGGGGATGGTTGGGCCGGGGAGCTGTTTTTT. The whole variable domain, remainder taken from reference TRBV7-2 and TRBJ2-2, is GAGVSQSPSNKVTEKGKDVELRCDPISGHTALYWYRQSLGQGLEFLIYFQGNSAPDKSGLPSDRFSAERTGGSVSTLTIQRTQQEDSAVYLCASRGDGWAGELFFGEGSRLTVL.

CDR3 DNA sequence: TGTGCCAGCATTGGGGTGGATGAGCAGTTCTTC. It specifies CASIGVDEQFF. The chain uses TRBV28 and TRBJ2-1; D remains unclear. The CDR3 has 11 residues. Germline lookup yields CDR1 MDHEN and CDR2 SYDVKM. V shed 7 bases and J shed 8 bases, with 9 bases lying between them. Using reference TRBV28 and TRBJ2-1 for the parts outside the CDR3, the full variable domain is DVKVTQSSRYLVKRTGEKVFLECVQDMDHENMFWYRQDPGLGLRLIYFSYDVKMKEKGDIPEGYSVSREKKERFSLILESASTNQTSMYLCASIGVDEQFFGPGTRLTVL.

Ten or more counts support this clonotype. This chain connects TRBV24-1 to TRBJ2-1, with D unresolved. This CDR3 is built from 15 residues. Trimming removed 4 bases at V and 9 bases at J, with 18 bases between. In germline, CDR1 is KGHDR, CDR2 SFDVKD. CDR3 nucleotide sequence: TGTGCCACCAGTGACCGGTGGGTCCTAGGTGGTGAGCAGTTCTTC. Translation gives CATSDRWVLGGEQFF.

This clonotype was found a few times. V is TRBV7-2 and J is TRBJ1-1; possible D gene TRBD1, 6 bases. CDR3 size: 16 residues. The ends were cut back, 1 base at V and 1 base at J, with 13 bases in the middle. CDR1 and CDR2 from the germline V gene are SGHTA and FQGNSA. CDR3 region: CASSLGGTPSNTEAFF. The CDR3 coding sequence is TGTGCCAGCAGCTTAGGGGGGACACCCTCGAACACTGAAGCTTTCTTT. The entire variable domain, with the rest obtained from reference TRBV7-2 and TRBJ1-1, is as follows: GAGVSQSPSNKVTEKGKDVELRCDPISGHTALYWYRQSLGQGLEFLIYFQGNSAPDKSGLPSDRFSAERTGGSVSTLTIQRTQQEDSAVYLCASSLGGTPSNTEAFFGQGTRLTVV.

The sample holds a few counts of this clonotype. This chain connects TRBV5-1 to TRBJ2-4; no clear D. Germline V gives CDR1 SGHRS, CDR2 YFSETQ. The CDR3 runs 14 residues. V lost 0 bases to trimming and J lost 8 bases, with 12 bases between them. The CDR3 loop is CASSLGGVRDIQYF. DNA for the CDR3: TGCGCCAGCAGCTTGGGTGGGGTTCGGGACATTCAGTACTTC.

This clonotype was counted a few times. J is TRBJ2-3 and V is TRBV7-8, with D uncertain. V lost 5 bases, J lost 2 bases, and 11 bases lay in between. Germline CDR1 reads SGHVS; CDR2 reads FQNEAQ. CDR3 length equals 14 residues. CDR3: CASSPLSSTDTQYF. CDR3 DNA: TGTGCCAGCAGCCCCCTCAGCTCCACAGATACGCAGTATTTT.